The next 9 T cell receptor beta chains were all read from a single sample in a study of CD8 T cell repertoires and HIV-1 epitope variants. Only in-frame clones appear in the TCRdb table, and some are missing; sequencing was by immunoSEQ multiplex PCR. The repertoire holds around 5,900 clones, around two thirds seen once, with approximately 42% in the top ten. These receptors have no known antigen. The sequencing sample was made of cultured CD8+ T cells derived from PBMCs. The receptors here all came from a male donor with HIV.

The J gene is TRBJ1-2, the V gene TRBV30, with D maybe TRBD1 (5 bases). The V end lost 2 bases, the J end lost 4 bases, and 17 bases lay between the germline ends. Germline V gives CDR1 GTSNPN, CDR2 SVGIG (reference sequence). The CDR3 consists of 15 residues. CDR3 coding DNA: TGTGCCTGGAGTCCGACGGGGGGGGATTCCTATGGCTACACCTTC. Translated: CAWSPTGGDSYGYTF. Complete variable domain (other parts from reference TRBV30 and TRBJ1-2): SQTIHQWPATLVQPVGSPLSLECTVEGTSNPNLYWYRQAAGRGLQLLFYSVGIGQISSEVPQNLSASRPQDRQFILSSKKLLLSDSGFYLCAWSPTGGDSYGYTFGSGTRLTVV.

The V gene is TRBV29-1, the J gene TRBJ2-2; TRBD1 aligns across 8 bases. Germline V CDR1 and CDR2: SQVTM, ANQGSEA. The CDR3 spans 16 residues. With V trimmed by 7 bases and J by 4 bases, 14 bases remained unmatched. The CDR3 protein is CSASSPTGGRTGELFF. CDR3 DNA sequence: TGCAGCGCTAGCTCTCCTACAGGGGGTCGCACCGGGGAGCTGTTTTTT.

V is TRBV28 and J is TRBJ1-1, with TRBD1 matching 8 bases. Germline loops: CDR1 MDHEN, CDR2 SYDVKM. The CDR3 has 14 residues. V trimming: 3 bases; J trimming: 6 bases; junction bases outside the gene matches: 6. CDR3: CASSFLLQGAEAFF. The DNA of the CDR3 is TGTGCCAGCAGTTTCCTGCTACAGGGGGCTGAAGCTTTCTTT.

This clone was found a few times. The rearrangement links TRBV5-4 to TRBJ1-2, with TRBD1 identical over 7 bases. The CDR3 is 16 residues long. Per the germline V gene, CDR1 is SGHNT and CDR2 is YYREEE (reference sequence). V dropped 0 bases and J dropped 4; count of bases not matched to a gene: 9. CDR3 sequence: CASSLALTGPGYGYTF. CDR3 nucleotides: TGTGCCAGCAGCTTGGCCCTGACAGGGCCGGGCTATGGCTACACCTTC.

The chain is built from TRBV5-4 and TRBJ1-5, with D perhaps TRBD1 (5 bases). Germline V gives CDR1 SGHNT, CDR2 YYREEE (reference sequence). V shed 0 bases and J shed 7 bases, with 14 bases lying between them. CDR3 length: 15 amino acids. DNA for the CDR3: TGTGCCAGCAGCTTGGCTGCGGGGCATATCCAGCCCCAGCATTTT. Encoded protein: CASSLAAGHIQPQHF.

This rearrangement joins TRBV28 to TRBJ2-7; 11 nucleotides align to TRBD2. Germline V gene data show CDR1 as MDHEN and CDR2 as SYDVKM. This CDR3 is built from 15 residues. V was pared by 7 bases and J by 2 bases, with 7 bases of the junction left unmatched. This CDR3 is CASTEGLAGTYEQYF. The CDR3 DNA reads as TGTGCCAGCACCGAAGGACTAGCGGGTACCTACGAGCAGTACTTC. The variable domain in full, completed from reference TRBV28 and TRBJ2-7, reads DVKVTQSSRYLVKRTGEKVFLECVQDMDHENMFWYRQDPGLGLRLIYFSYDVKMKEKGDIPEGYSVSREKKERFSLILESASTNQTSMYLCASTEGLAGTYEQYFGPGTRLTVT.

This clone was seen a single time. J is TRBJ2-1 and V is TRBV5-1; D not resolved. CDR1 SGHRS and CDR2 YFSETQ come from the germline V gene. The CDR3 has 13 amino acids. Trimming shortened V by 0 bases and J by 4 bases, and 5 bases separated the two germline ends. The CDR3 protein is CASSLDSYNEQFF. The CDR3 DNA reads TGCGCCAGCAGCTTGGACAGTTACAATGAGCAGTTCTTC.

V gene TRBV6-5 combines with J gene TRBJ2-7, with TRBD1 as a possible D gene (5 bases). This CDR3 region has 14 residues. The germline V gene encodes CDR1 MNHEY and CDR2 SVGAGI. Between the trimmed V and J ends, which lost 1 base and 4 bases, there was a span of 11 bases. The CDR3 DNA reads as TGTGCCAGCAGTTACTTCCAGGGTTCTTACGAGCAGTACTTC. Protein product: CASSYFQGSYEQYF.

In its sample, this clone was seen once. The genes are TRBV6-5 and TRBJ2-5; D might be TRBD1 or TRBD2, each matching 5 bases. This CDR3 contains 14 residues. CDR1 and CDR2 from the germline V gene are MNHEY and SVGAGI. The V end lost 4 bases, the J end lost 3 bases, and 12 bases lay between the germline ends. The CDR3 spells CASSSNGGEETQYF. For the CDR3, the DNA is TGTGCCAGCAGTTCAAATGGGGGAGAAGAGACCCAGTACTTC.